These T cell receptor beta chains were read from a single sample in a study of T-cell memory formation after mild COVID-19. In TCRdb, the 5' RACE reads were re-called with MiXCR into one record per CDR3 protein. The sample yields 150,000 to 200,000 distinct CDR3 sequences, around a tenth seen once. The sequencing sample was made of PBMCs or a T cell subset sorted from them (not recorded which). These receptors came from a man aged 18 to 29 who had mild COVID-19 (a few samples of this study predate the infection). Cell type and time point are not known. CDR3s include the opening cysteine and the closing phenylalanine or tryptophan. A D gene is named only where the DNA matches it firmly. A row's size may be missing; if present it is once, few, many or a size class.

d_call cdr3_length j_call clone_size v_call cdr3_nt cdr3_aa
TRBD1 13 TRBJ1-4 NA TRBV29-1 TGCAGCGTTGTTAGGGGGCAAGGGGAAAAACTGTTTTTT CSVVRGQGEKLFF
NA 13 TRBJ1-2 few TRBV6-1 TGTGCCAGCAGTGAACAGGGAGACTATGGCTACACCTTC CASSEQGDYGYTF
TRBD2 14 TRBJ2-7 many TRBV19 TGTGCCAGTAGCACTAGCGGGTCTCCCTACGAGCAGTACTTC CASSTSGSPYEQYF
NA 15 TRBJ2-5 few TRBV30 TGTGCCTGGGGGTTTCTGGGGGGCAACCAATGGACCCAGTACTTC CAWGFLGGNQWTQYF
NA 12 TRBJ2-2 NA TRBV9 TGTGCCAGCAGCGTGAGGGCCGGGGAGCTGTTTTTT CASSVRAGELFF
NA 11 TRBJ2-3 few TRBV6-5 TGTGCCAGCAGAAAGGGAGATACGCAGTATTTT CASRKGDTQYF
NA 16 TRBJ2-1 NA TRBV6-4 TGTGCCAGCAGTGATGTAAGGGGTAAGAATTACAATGAGCAGTTCTTC CASSDVRGKNYNEQFF
NA 15 TRBJ2-1 NA TRBV18 TGTGCCAGCTCACACGGCGGGTCCCTATACAATGAGCAGTTCTTC CASSHGGSLYNEQFF
TRBD1 13 TRBJ2-2 many TRBV6-2/TRBV6-3 TGTGCCAGCGTGGGACAGCACACCGGGGAGCTGTTTTTT CASVGQHTGELFF
NA 15 TRBJ2-3 NA TRBV29-1 TGCAGCACACCCTCGGGGGCTCTCAGCACAGATACGCAGTATTTT CSTPSGALSTDTQYF
TRBD1 15 TRBJ2-3 many TRBV7-9 TGTGCCAGCAGCTTTTCTGGACAGGCCACAGATACGCAGTATTTT CASSFSGQATDTQYF
NA 13 TRBJ1-1 few TRBV3-1 TGTGCCAGCAGCCTTGGGGAGTCCGCTGAAGCTTTCTTT CASSLGESAEAFF
NA 15 TRBJ2-1 few TRBV5-1 TGCGCCAGCAGCTTGAGGCAGGGTGACTACAATGAGCAGTTCTTC CASSLRQGDYNEQFF
NA 11 TRBJ2-5 many TRBV5-1 TGTGCCAGCAGCCTGGCCGAGACCCAGTACTTC CASSLAETQYF
TRBD1 13 TRBJ2-1 few TRBV5-1 TGCGCCAGCGGAAACCAGGGGGCTGATGAGCAGTTCTTC CASGNQGADEQFF
NA 14 TRBJ2-2 few TRBV7-2 TGTGCCAGCAGTTATCTGTACGGGACCGGGGAGCTGTTTTTT CASSYLYGTGELFF
TRBD1 14 TRBJ2-7 NA TRBV12-3/TRBV12-4 TGTGCCAGCAGCCTACAGGGGGGATCCTACGAGCAGTACTTC CASSLQGGSYEQYF
TRBD2 16 TRBJ2-5 few TRBV4-3 TGCGCCAGCAGCCAAGATTTAGCGGGCCGCCAAGAGACCCAGTACTTC CASSQDLAGRQETQYF
NA 14 TRBJ1-5 NA TRBV7-2 TGTGCCAGCAGCTTAGAGGGTGAGGAACAGCCCCAGCATTTT CASSLEGEEQPQHF
TRBD1 15 TRBJ2-1 NA TRBV4-3 TGCGCCAGCAGCCAAAATCCCGGGACAGGGTTTGAACAGTTCTTC CASSQNPGTGFEQFF
NA 14 TRBJ2-7 NA TRBV5-6 TGTGCCAGCAGCTTGCCTGGGGGCGAATACGAGCAGTACTTC CASSLPGGEYEQYF
NA 12 TRBJ1-2 many TRBV12-3/TRBV12-4 TGTGCCAGCAGTGCCTCGGGGAACGGCTACACCTTC CASSASGNGYTF
NA 15 TRBJ2-4 few TRBV5-6 TGTGCCAGCAGGATAATACTTGGGGCGGCAAACATTCAGTACTTC CASRIILGAANIQYF
NA 12 TRBJ2-1 NA TRBV6-6 TGTGCCAGCAGCCCGGACCGTGGCGGGCAGTTCTTC CASSPDRGGQFF
NA 12 TRBJ1-4 NA TRBV6-5 TGTGCCAGCAGTGGCGATGGCGAAAAACTGTTTTTT CASSGDGEKLFF
NA 16 TRBJ1-2 NA TRBV18 TGTGCCAGCTGGTCCGGGATCTATACCGGTGGCTATGGCTACACCTTC CASWSGIYTGGYGYTF
NA 14 TRBJ2-5 NA TRBV11-2 TGTGCCAGCAGCCCCAGTTTTAGCCAAGAGACCCAGTACTTC CASSPSFSQETQYF
NA 19 TRBJ2-1 few TRBV4-1 TGCGCCAGCAGTCAGGGAAGGTTGAGGGGGGGCAGCTCCTACAATGAGCAGTTCTTC CASSQGRLRGGSSYNEQFF
NA 13 TRBJ1-1 few TRBV7-2 TGTGCCAGCAGTACGAAGACGAACACTGAAGCTTTCTTT CASSTKTNTEAFF
NA 14 TRBJ1-1 few TRBV6-2/TRBV6-3 TGTGCCAGCAGTTACCTGGCTCTGAACACTGAAGCTTTCTTT CASSYLALNTEAFF
TRBD1 15 TRBJ2-2 NA TRBV6-6 TGTGCCAGCAGTCGAGACAGGGGCGACACCGGGGAGCTGTTTTTT CASSRDRGDTGELFF
NA 14 TRBJ1-1 few TRBV12-3/TRBV12-4 TGTGCCAGCAGTCTTATTTCGGGAAACACTGAAGCTTTCTTT CASSLISGNTEAFF
TRBD1 17 TRBJ2-1 few TRBV6-6 TGTGCCAGCAGTTTTCTTTTCCGGGACAGGGCTCACAATGAGCAGTTCTTC CASSFLFRDRAHNEQFF
TRBD1 12 TRBJ1-2 few TRBV5-1 TGCGCCAGCAGCTCAGGGACAGACGGCTACACCTTC CASSSGTDGYTF
NA 15 TRBJ2-5 NA TRBV2 TGTGCCAGCACCTCCCTGGGGGGGGCCGGAGAGACCCAGTACTTC CASTSLGGAGETQYF
NA 13 TRBJ2-1 few TRBV4-3 TGCGCCAGCAGCCAAGAGGAAGCTAGGAGACCATTCTTC CASSQEEARRPFF
NA 15 TRBJ1-2 few TRBV11-2 TGTGCCAGCAGCCAATTGAGAGAAGGGTACTATGGCTACACCTTC CASSQLREGYYGYTF
NA 15 TRBJ2-1 NA TRBV15 TGTGCCACCAGCAGAGGCGAAAGCGTGAGCAATGAGCAGTTCTTC CATSRGESVSNEQFF
NA 15 TRBJ2-5 few TRBV3-1 TGTGCCAGCAGCCAAGGGCTGGGGGCCCGAGAGACCCAGTACTTC CASSQGLGARETQYF
NA 14 TRBJ2-7 many TRBV5-6 TGTGCCAGCAGCTTACGAACAGGGATGGGGGAGCAGTACTTC CASSLRTGMGEQYF
NA 12 TRBJ1-6 NA TRBV7-2 TGTGCCAGCAGCTTAGACCGTTCACCCCTCCACTTT CASSLDRSPLHF
TRBD1 14 TRBJ1-1 many TRBV7-2 TGTGCCAGCAGCTTAAGACAGGGGACCACTGAAGCTTTCTTT CASSLRQGTTEAFF
TRBD1 16 TRBJ2-2 NA TRBV27 TGTGCCAGCAGTCTTCGGACAGGGAAGGAGGCCGGGGAGCTGTTTTTT CASSLRTGKEAGELFF
NA 16 TRBJ2-5 few TRBV4-3 TGCGCCAGCAGCCAAGAATACCGGGGGGCACAAGAGACCCAGTACTTC CASSQEYRGAQETQYF
TRBD1 16 TRBJ1-2 NA TRBV7-3 TGTGCCAGCAGCTACGCCGTTCGACAGGGGCACTATGGCTACACCTTC CASSYAVRQGHYGYTF
NA 14 TRBJ1-2 NA TRBV6-5 TGTGCCAGCAGTACCCGACAGGTGCCCTATGGCTACACCTTC CASSTRQVPYGYTF
NA 15 TRBJ2-1 many TRBV6-5 TGTGCCAGCAGTTACTCTCAGACTACCCAGCCTGAGCAGTTCTTC CASSYSQTTQPEQFF
NA 13 TRBJ2-3 NA TRBV10-3 TGTGCCATCAGTGAACTCCGCCAAGATACGCAGTATTTT CAISELRQDTQYF
NA 15 TRBJ1-6 few TRBV3-1 TGTGCCAGCAGCCAAGATACCGGGGACGGAGGACCCCTCCACTTT CASSQDTGDGGPLHF
NA 15 TRBJ2-1 many TRBV20-1 TGCAGTGCTAGCACGGGACTAGAGGGGGCCAATGAGCAGTTCTTC CSASTGLEGANEQFF